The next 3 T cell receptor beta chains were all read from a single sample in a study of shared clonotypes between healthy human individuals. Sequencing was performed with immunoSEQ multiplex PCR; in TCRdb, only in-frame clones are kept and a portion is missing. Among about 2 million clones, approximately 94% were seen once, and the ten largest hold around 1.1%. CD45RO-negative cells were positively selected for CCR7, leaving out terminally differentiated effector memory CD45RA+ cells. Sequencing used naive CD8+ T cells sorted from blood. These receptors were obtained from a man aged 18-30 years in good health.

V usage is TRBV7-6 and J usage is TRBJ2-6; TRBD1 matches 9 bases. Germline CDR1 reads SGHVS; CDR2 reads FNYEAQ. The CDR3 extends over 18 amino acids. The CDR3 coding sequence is TGTGCGAGGGGGGACAGGGCCTCCCTAGACTCTGGGGCCAACGTCCTGACTTTC. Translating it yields CARGDRASLDSGANVLTF. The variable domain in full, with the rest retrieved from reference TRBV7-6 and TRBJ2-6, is GAGVSQSPRYKVTKRGQDVALRCDPISGHVSLYWYRQALGQGPEFLTYFNYEAQQDKSGLPNDRFSAERPEGSISTLTIQRTEQRDSAMYRCARGDRASLDSGANVLTFGAGSRLTVL.

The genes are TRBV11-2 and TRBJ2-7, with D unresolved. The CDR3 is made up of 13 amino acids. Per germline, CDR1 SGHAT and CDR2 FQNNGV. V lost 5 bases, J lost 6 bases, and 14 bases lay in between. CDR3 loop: CASSPLRGFEQYF. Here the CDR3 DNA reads TGTGCCAGCAGCCCTCTTCGTGGGTTCGAGCAGTACTTC.

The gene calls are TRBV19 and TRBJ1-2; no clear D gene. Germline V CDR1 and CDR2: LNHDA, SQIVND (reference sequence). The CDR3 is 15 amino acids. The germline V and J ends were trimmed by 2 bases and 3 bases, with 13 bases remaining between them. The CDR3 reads CASSITRRQDYGYTF. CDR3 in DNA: TGTGCCAGTAGTATAACCCGCCGGCAGGACTATGGCTACACCTTC.